These T cell receptor beta chains were read from a single sample in a study of T-cell memory formation after mild COVID-19. TCRdb re-analysed the 5' RACE reads in MiXCR, keeping a single row per CDR3 protein. Among about 140,000 distinct CDR3 sequences listed, around 14% were seen once. The specimen was PBMCs or a T cell subset sorted from them (not recorded which). The receptor set was obtained from an adult woman who had mild COVID-19 (a few samples of this study predate the infection). Cell type and time point are not known. The CDR3 runs from the conserved cysteine through the conserved F or W. D genes are given only for firm matches. Expanded clones are given a class, and other clones once, few, many or no size at all.

clone_size: NA; d_call: TRBD2; cdr3_length: 16; v_call: TRBV12-3/TRBV12-4; j_call: TRBJ2-3; cdr3_aa: CASSSILAGETDTQYF; cdr3_nt: TGTGCCAGCAGTTCTATCCTAGCGGGGGAAACAGATACGCAGTATTTT
clone_size: once; d_call: TRBD2; cdr3_length: 18; v_call: TRBV7-2; j_call: TRBJ2-3; cdr3_aa: CASSLYPGSGVVSDTQYF; cdr3_nt: TGTGCCAGCAGCCTTTACCCGGGTAGCGGGGTTGTTTCAGATACGCAGTATTTT
clone_size: NA; d_call: TRBD1; cdr3_length: 14; v_call: TRBV7-9; j_call: TRBJ2-7; cdr3_aa: CASSPGSRGHEQYF; cdr3_nt: TGTGCCAGCAGTCCCGGTAGCAGGGGGCACGAGCAGTACTTC
clone_size: NA; d_call: NA; cdr3_length: 15; v_call: TRBV4-2; j_call: TRBJ1-3; cdr3_aa: CASSQETDAGNTIYF; cdr3_nt: TGTGCCAGCAGCCAAGAAACTGATGCTGGAAACACCATATATTTT
clone_size: NA; d_call: NA; cdr3_length: 14; v_call: TRBV7-9; j_call: TRBJ2-3; cdr3_aa: CASSAVAGTDTQYF; cdr3_nt: TGTGCCAGCAGCGCCGTAGCGGGCACAGATACGCAGTATTTT
clone_size: NA; d_call: NA; cdr3_length: 14; v_call: TRBV5-1; j_call: TRBJ1-1; cdr3_aa: CASSLAGGNTEAFF; cdr3_nt: TGCGCCAGCAGCTTGGCCGGTGGGAACACTGAAGCTTTCTTT
clone_size: NA; d_call: TRBD2; cdr3_length: 15; v_call: TRBV7-3; j_call: TRBJ2-5; cdr3_aa: CASSFTSGRWETQYF; cdr3_nt: TGTGCCAGCAGCTTTACTAGCGGGAGATGGGAGACCCAGTACTTC
clone_size: NA; d_call: TRBD1; cdr3_length: 13; v_call: TRBV7-2; j_call: TRBJ2-7; cdr3_aa: CASSFDRAYEQYF; cdr3_nt: TGTGCCAGCAGCTTCGACAGGGCCTACGAGCAGTACTTC
clone_size: few; d_call: NA; cdr3_length: 18; v_call: TRBV9; j_call: TRBJ1-1; cdr3_aa: CASSVVSGNTALNTEAFF; cdr3_nt: TGTGCCAGCAGCGTAGTGTCAGGGAATACTGCACTGAACACTGAAGCTTTCTTT
clone_size: few; d_call: TRBD2; cdr3_length: 15; v_call: TRBV7-6; j_call: TRBJ2-7; cdr3_aa: CASSPLAGVNHEQYF; cdr3_nt: TGTGCCAGCAGCCCGCTAGCGGGAGTGAATCACGAGCAGTACTTC
clone_size: few; d_call: NA; cdr3_length: 13; v_call: TRBV12-3/TRBV12-4; j_call: TRBJ1-6; cdr3_aa: CASSYRVNSPLHF; cdr3_nt: TGTGCCAGCAGTTATAGGGTAAATTCACCCCTCCACTTT
clone_size: few; d_call: NA; cdr3_length: 11; v_call: TRBV24-1; j_call: TRBJ2-2; cdr3_aa: CATYGDGELFF; cdr3_nt: TGTGCCACCTACGGGGACGGGGAGCTGTTTTTT
clone_size: few; d_call: NA; cdr3_length: 14; v_call: TRBV12-3/TRBV12-4; j_call: TRBJ2-7; cdr3_aa: CASSFRDLYNEQYF; cdr3_nt: TGTGCCAGCAGTTTCCGGGATCTATACAACGAGCAGTACTTC
clone_size: NA; d_call: NA; cdr3_length: 14; v_call: TRBV24-1; j_call: TRBJ2-2; cdr3_aa: CATSDKALAGELFF; cdr3_nt: TGTGCCACCAGTGACAAGGCCTTGGCCGGGGAGCTGTTTTTT
clone_size: few; d_call: NA; cdr3_length: 11; v_call: TRBV5-1; j_call: TRBJ2-1; cdr3_aa: CASGEYNEQFF; cdr3_nt: TGCGCCAGCGGGGAGTACAATGAGCAGTTCTTC
clone_size: NA; d_call: NA; cdr3_length: 14; v_call: TRBV7-2; j_call: TRBJ2-7; cdr3_aa: CASSARGSPYEQYF; cdr3_nt: TGTGCCAGCAGCGCACGGGGTTCTCCCTACGAGCAGTACTTC
clone_size: few; d_call: TRBD2; cdr3_length: 16; v_call: TRBV7-3; j_call: TRBJ2-3; cdr3_aa: CASSQFLAEGTDTQYF; cdr3_nt: TGTGCCAGCAGCCAATTTCTAGCGGAAGGGACAGATACGCAGTATTTT
clone_size: NA; d_call: NA; cdr3_length: 13; v_call: TRBV29-1; j_call: TRBJ1-1; cdr3_aa: CSGLQGLNTEAFF; cdr3_nt: TGCAGCGGATTACAGGGACTGAACACTGAAGCTTTCTTT
clone_size: NA; d_call: NA; cdr3_length: 12; v_call: TRBV12-3/TRBV12-4; j_call: TRBJ1-5; cdr3_aa: CASSLRAQPQHF; cdr3_nt: TGTGCCAGCAGTCTTCGGGCGCAGCCCCAGCATTTT
clone_size: few; d_call: TRBD1; cdr3_length: 15; v_call: TRBV5-1; j_call: TRBJ1-5; cdr3_aa: CASSTGTGGNQPQHF; cdr3_nt: TGCGCCAGCAGCACCGGGACAGGGGGCAATCAGCCCCAGCATTTT
clone_size: few; d_call: TRBD1; cdr3_length: 13; v_call: TRBV7-2; j_call: TRBJ2-3; cdr3_aa: CASSSTGSDTQYF; cdr3_nt: TGTGCCAGCAGCTCGACAGGGTCAGATACGCAGTATTTT
clone_size: NA; d_call: NA; cdr3_length: 13; v_call: TRBV4-1; j_call: TRBJ1-2; cdr3_aa: CASSPSRVYGYTF; cdr3_nt: TGCGCCAGCAGCCCCTCCAGGGTGTATGGCTACACCTTC
clone_size: NA; d_call: TRBD1; cdr3_length: 13; v_call: TRBV27; j_call: TRBJ1-1; cdr3_aa: CASRTGMNTEAFF; cdr3_nt: TGTGCCAGCCGGACAGGGATGAACACTGAAGCTTTCTTT
clone_size: NA; d_call: NA; cdr3_length: 19; v_call: TRBV4-2; j_call: TRBJ2-7; cdr3_aa: CASSQENSRTVEGVYEQYF; cdr3_nt: TGTGCCAGCAGCCAAGAGAACTCGAGGACGGTAGAGGGGGTTTACGAGCAGTACTTC
clone_size: NA; d_call: NA; cdr3_length: 15; v_call: TRBV7-8; j_call: TRBJ2-7; cdr3_aa: CASSFGTLPAYEQYF; cdr3_nt: TGTGCCAGCAGCTTTGGGACCCTGCCCGCCTACGAGCAGTACTTC
clone_size: NA; d_call: NA; cdr3_length: 18; v_call: TRBV4-3; j_call: TRBJ2-1; cdr3_aa: CASSQDRNTGGRLNEQFF; cdr3_nt: TGCGCCAGCAGCCAAGATCGAAATACAGGTGGGCGTTTGAATGAGCAGTTCTTC
clone_size: few; d_call: TRBD1; cdr3_length: 16; v_call: TRBV29-1; j_call: TRBJ2-7; cdr3_aa: CSVEGDKDRGSYEQYF; cdr3_nt: TGCAGCGTTGAAGGGGACAAGGACAGGGGATCCTACGAGCAGTACTTC
clone_size: few; d_call: NA; cdr3_length: 13; v_call: TRBV27; j_call: TRBJ2-3; cdr3_aa: CASSTGVLDTQYF; cdr3_nt: TGTGCCAGCAGTACTGGGGTGTTGGATACGCAGTATTTT
clone_size: NA; d_call: TRBD1; cdr3_length: 18; v_call: TRBV7-6; j_call: TRBJ1-3; cdr3_aa: CASSSRQGEGLSGNTIYF; cdr3_nt: TGTGCCAGCAGCTCCAGACAGGGCGAAGGGCTATCTGGAAACACCATATATTTT
clone_size: NA; d_call: NA; cdr3_length: 13; v_call: TRBV30; j_call: TRBJ2-1; cdr3_aa: CAWSLSNRDEQFF; cdr3_nt: TGTGCCTGGAGTTTGAGTAATCGGGATGAGCAGTTCTTC
clone_size: NA; d_call: TRBD2; cdr3_length: 16; v_call: TRBV25-1; j_call: TRBJ2-1; cdr3_aa: CASSDPGTSGYNEQFF; cdr3_nt: TGTGCCAGCAGTGATCCCGGGACTAGCGGCTACAATGAGCAGTTCTTC
clone_size: few; d_call: NA; cdr3_length: 16; v_call: TRBV10-3; j_call: TRBJ2-1; cdr3_aa: CAISDLIISSYNEQFF; cdr3_nt: TGTGCCATCAGTGACCTCATCATCAGCTCCTACAATGAGCAGTTCTTC
clone_size: NA; d_call: NA; cdr3_length: 17; v_call: TRBV4-1; j_call: TRBJ1-3; cdr3_aa: CASSQLEAPVSGNTIYF; cdr3_nt: TGCGCCAGCAGCCAACTCGAAGCGCCCGTCTCTGGAAACACCATATATTTT
clone_size: NA; d_call: TRBD1; cdr3_length: 15; v_call: TRBV20-1; j_call: TRBJ1-1; cdr3_aa: CSARDWEGGKTEAFF; cdr3_nt: TGCAGTGCTAGAGATTGGGAAGGGGGCAAGACTGAAGCTTTCTTT
clone_size: few; d_call: NA; cdr3_length: 14; v_call: TRBV27; j_call: TRBJ1-5; cdr3_aa: CASSFGAGDQPQHF; cdr3_nt: TGTGCCAGCAGTTTCGGAGCAGGGGACCAGCCCCAGCATTTT
clone_size: many; d_call: NA; cdr3_length: 13; v_call: TRBV12-3/TRBV12-4; j_call: TRBJ2-7; cdr3_aa: CASSPGHSYEQYF; cdr3_nt: TGTGCCAGCAGCCCGGGACACTCCTACGAGCAGTACTTC
clone_size: NA; d_call: TRBD1; cdr3_length: 13; v_call: TRBV24-1; j_call: TRBJ2-7; cdr3_aa: CATSDGTGPKQYF; cdr3_nt: TGTGCCACCAGTGACGGGACAGGGCCCAAGCAGTACTTC
clone_size: NA; d_call: TRBD2; cdr3_length: 15; v_call: TRBV9; j_call: TRBJ2-7; cdr3_aa: CASSDPLAGGLEQYF; cdr3_nt: TGTGCCAGCAGCGATCCTCTAGCGGGAGGGCTCGAGCAGTACTTC
clone_size: NA; d_call: NA; cdr3_length: 14; v_call: TRBV7-9; j_call: TRBJ2-4; cdr3_aa: CASSLSRAKNIQYF; cdr3_nt: TGTGCCAGCAGCTTATCAAGAGCCAAAAACATTCAGTACTTC
clone_size: few; d_call: NA; cdr3_length: 15; v_call: TRBV5-6; j_call: TRBJ1-4; cdr3_aa: CASSLRRPRYEKLFF; cdr3_nt: TGTGCCAGCAGCTTGAGAAGGCCGAGGTATGAAAAACTGTTTTTT
clone_size: many; d_call: TRBD1; cdr3_length: 16; v_call: TRBV20-1; j_call: TRBJ1-1; cdr3_aa: CSARWQGAIRDTEAFF; cdr3_nt: TGCAGTGCTAGATGGCAGGGGGCAATCCGGGACACTGAAGCTTTCTTT
clone_size: medium-sized; d_call: NA; cdr3_length: 14; v_call: TRBV30; j_call: TRBJ2-7; cdr3_aa: CACSPTGRSYEQYF; cdr3_nt: TGTGCCTGTTCCCCGACAGGTCGCTCCTACGAGCAGTACTTC